This is a list of T cell receptor beta chains from one sample in a study of cytomegalovirus exposure and HLA in healthy donors. Sequencing was performed with immunoSEQ multiplex PCR; in TCRdb, only in-frame clones are kept and a portion is missing. Of some 170,000 clones listed, about 89% are singletons. What was sequenced was PBMCs. The receptors derive from a man between 18 and 35 years old in good health and CMV-seropositive. CDR3s include the opening cysteine and the closing phenylalanine or tryptophan. The order of the fields is clone size, V gene, J gene, D gene, CDR3 DNA, CDR3 protein. A D gene is named only where the DNA matches it firmly. Not every row has a clone size; where given, it reads once, few, many or a size class.

once	TRBV18	TRBJ1-1	TRBD1	TGTGCCAGCTCACTACCGGGACAGTATTACATGAACACTGAAGCTTTCTTT	CASSLPGQYYMNTEAFF
NA	TRBV7-2	TRBJ1-1	NA	TGTGCCAGCAGCTTTTTGGAGGAAGCTTTCTTT	CASSFLEEAFF
once	TRBV6-5	TRBJ1-1	NA	TGTGCCAGCAGTTACATAGGGGACACTGAAGCTTTCTTT	CASSYIGDTEAFF
NA	TRBV9	TRBJ2-7	NA	TGTGCCAGCAGCGCCACAGCGGAGTACGAGCAGTACTTC	CASSATAEYEQYF
NA	TRBV29-1	TRBJ1-1	NA	TGCAGCGCCGACAGGAACACTGAAGCTTTCTTT	CSADRNTEAFF
few	TRBV11-2	TRBJ2-5	NA	TGTGCCAGCAGCTCAGGCTACACTTTCCAAGAGACCCAGTACTTC	CASSSGYTFQETQYF
NA	TRBV4-1	TRBJ2-7	NA	TGCGCCAGCAGCCAAGATGCCGGGGGTACCTACGAGCAGTACTTC	CASSQDAGGTYEQYF
NA	TRBV30	TRBJ2-5	TRBD1	TGTGCCTGGAGTAACCCGACAGGGAGAAGGGTGGGTTACCAAGAGACCCAGTACTTC	CAWSNPTGRRVGYQETQYF
NA	TRBV25-1	TRBJ1-2	NA	TGTGCCAGCAGTGAAAACGGGGGGGATGGCTACACCTTC	CASSENGGDGYTF
NA	TRBV28	TRBJ1-5	NA	TGTGCCAGCAGTTCCCAGGGACTAGGGCAGCCCCAGCATTTT	CASSSQGLGQPQHF
NA	TRBV6-1	TRBJ1-2	TRBD1	TGTGCCAGCAACAGGGGGACTGATGGCTACACCTTC	CASNRGTDGYTF
NA	TRBV6-1	TRBJ2-3	TRBD2	TGTGCCAGCAAAGCGGGATACGGCACAGATACGCAGTATTTT	CASKAGYGTDTQYF
few	TRBV9	TRBJ2-6	NA	TGTGCCAGCACCGGGACACGGGCCAACGTCCTGACTTTC	CASTGTRANVLTF
NA	TRBV4-1	TRBJ1-5	NA	TGCGCCAGCAGCCATTATACGGGGTCTGATCAGCCCCAGCATTTT	CASSHYTGSDQPQHF
NA	TRBV5-1	TRBJ2-1	TRBD2	TGCGCCACCAGAAGGACTAGCGATTACAATGAGCAGTTCTTC	CATRRTSDYNEQFF
NA	TRBV6-1	TRBJ2-5	NA	TGTGCCAGCAGTGAAGTCGGGATGAGCGGGGAGACCCAGTACTTC	CASSEVGMSGETQYF
once	TRBV5-1	TRBJ1-1	TRBD1	TGCGCCAGCAGCGCCCAGGGGGGAACGTACACTGAAGCTTTCTTT	CASSAQGGTYTEAFF
NA	TRBV5-1	TRBJ2-3	NA	TGCGCCAGCAGCTTGGAAAGGGGGGGACACACAGATACGCAGTATTTT	CASSLERGGHTDTQYF
NA	TRBV9	TRBJ2-5	TRBD2	TGTGCCAGCAGCGTAGGAGGACTAGCGGGAGGCGGGCAAGAGACCCAGTACTTC	CASSVGGLAGGGQETQYF
NA	TRBV5-4	TRBJ2-3	TRBD2	TGTGCCAGCAGCCTTAGCGGGAGGGCCCGCACAGATACGCAGTATTTT	CASSLSGRARTDTQYF
NA	TRBV29-1	TRBJ2-7	TRBD1	TGCAGCGTTGAAGGACAGGGCTACGAGCAGTACTTC	CSVEGQGYEQYF
NA	TRBV9	TRBJ2-3	NA	TGTGCCAGCAGCCCCGTGGACGATAGGGAGGCCACAGATACGCAGTATTTT	CASSPVDDREATDTQYF
NA	TRBV2	TRBJ2-7	TRBD2	TGTGCCAGCAAGGGGAGGGCCGAGCAGTACTTC	CASKGRAEQYF
NA	TRBV6-5	TRBJ2-7	TRBD1	TGTGCCAGCAGTCCCGGGACAGGGGGCTCCTACGAGCAGTACTTC	CASSPGTGGSYEQYF
NA	TRBV15	TRBJ1-1	NA	TGTGCCACCAGCAGTGTCGCGGGACGGCCGAACACTGAAGCTTTCTTT	CATSSVAGRPNTEAFF
NA	TRBV4-3	TRBJ2-5	NA	TGCGCCAGCAGCCAAGTGGAGACTTCGCAAGAGACCCAGTACTTC	CASSQVETSQETQYF
many	TRBV4-3	TRBJ2-1	TRBD2	TGCGCCAGCAGCCAAGAAGGTCCTAGCGGGGGTTACAATGAGCAGTTCTTC	CASSQEGPSGGYNEQFF
NA	TRBV27	TRBJ2-1	NA	TGTGCCAGCAGAGTGGGACACTGGGCGGATGAGCAGTTCTTC	CASRVGHWADEQFF
NA	TRBV28	TRBJ1-3	TRBD1	TGTGCCAGCAAGACAGGGGCAGTGGGAAACACCATATATTTT	CASKTGAVGNTIYF
NA	TRBV7-9	TRBJ2-7	TRBD2	TGTGCCAGCAGCTCCTTAGCGGGGGGATACGAGCAGTACTTC	CASSSLAGGYEQYF
NA	TRBV7-2	TRBJ1-1	NA	TGTGCCAGCAGCTTGGGGGGGGTAACTGAAGCTTTCTTT	CASSLGGVTEAFF
NA	TRBV7-2	TRBJ2-1	NA	TGTGCCAGCAGCGTAGTAGCGGTACTCGACTACAATGAGCAGTTCTTC	CASSVVAVLDYNEQFF
NA	TRBV7-8	TRBJ2-7	NA	TGTGCCAGCAGCCAGGGGGCGGGAGCGGAAGGCGAGCAGTACTTC	CASSQGAGAEGEQYF
NA	TRBV27	TRBJ2-1	NA	TGTGCCAAGCCACTACAGGGAGGGTCCGAGCAGTTCTTC	CAKPLQGGSEQFF
NA	TRBV21-1	TRBJ2-7	NA	TGTGCCAGCAGCAATTGGGAGCGGGAGCCCTCCTACGAGCAGTACTTC	CASSNWEREPSYEQYF
NA	TRBV18	TRBJ2-1	NA	TGTGCCAGCTCACCATGGGGGGGCTTCTACAATGAGCAGTTCTTC	CASSPWGGFYNEQFF
few	TRBV5-1	TRBJ1-3	NA	TGCGCCAGCAGCTTGACGTGGGGGGGCAACACCATATATTTT	CASSLTWGGNTIYF
NA	TRBV9	TRBJ1-2	NA	TGTGCCAGCAGCGTAGAACTCGGGGGGGACTACACCTTC	CASSVELGGDYTF
NA	TRBV25-1	TRBJ2-1	NA	TGTGCCAGCAGTGAATATGAATCTGGGAGCAAGTTCTTC	CASSEYESGSKFF
NA	TRBV7-6	TRBJ2-3	TRBD2	TGTGCCAGCAGCTTAGAGGGACTAACCACAGATACGCAGTATTTT	CASSLEGLTTDTQYF
NA	TRBV19	TRBJ1-3	TRBD1	TGTGCCAGTAACCAACAGGGGACTGGAAACACCATATATTTT	CASNQQGTGNTIYF
NA	TRBV7-8	TRBJ2-4	TRBD1	TGTGCCAGCAGCTCAAGGATGGGGACAGAAAACATTCAGTACTTC	CASSSRMGTENIQYF
NA	TRBV11-2	TRBJ1-4	NA	TGTGCCAGCAGTGGCGAAAAACTGTTTTTT	CASSGEKLFF
NA	TRBV7-9	TRBJ2-2	TRBD2	TGTGCCAGCAGCTTGCGACTAGCGGGAGGGCCGGTCACCGGGGAGCTGTTTTTT	CASSLRLAGGPVTGELFF
NA	TRBV7-9	TRBJ2-1	NA	TGTGCCAGCAGCTTGTCGCGGAGCGAGAGCTCCTACAATGAGCAGTTCTTC	CASSLSRSESSYNEQFF
once	TRBV27	TRBJ1-5	NA	TGTGCCAGCAGTTTAGCCAGGGCCCAGCCCCAGCATTTT	CASSLARAQPQHF
NA	TRBV14	TRBJ2-2	NA	TGTGCCAGCAGCCGCCCGACAGGGAACACCGGGGAGCTGTTTTTT	CASSRPTGNTGELFF
NA	TRBV5-1	TRBJ2-3	TRBD2	TGCGCCAGCAGCTCGACTAGCGGGGGGGCAGATACGCAGTATTTT	CASSSTSGGADTQYF
NA	TRBV7-2	TRBJ2-1	NA	TGTGCCAGCAGCTTATCCGGGAGCTCCTACAATGAGCAGTTCTTC	CASSLSGSSYNEQFF
NA	TRBV5-1	TRBJ2-3	TRBD2	TGCGCCAGCAGCTCCTTGGTAGCGGGAGTTCACTATACGCAGTATTTT	CASSSLVAGVHYTQYF
NA	TRBV5-4	TRBJ1-2	NA	TGTGCCAGCAGCTTGGAGGGGGATCCTCTCGGCTACACCTTC	CASSLEGDPLGYTF
once	TRBV15	TRBJ2-5	NA	TGTGCCACCAGCAGAGAGCTAGCCTTAGAGACCCAGTACTTC	CATSRELALETQYF
NA	TRBV5-4	TRBJ2-7	TRBD1	TGTGCCAGCAGCACGACAGGGTACGAGCAGTACTTC	CASSTTGYEQYF
once	TRBV9	TRBJ2-1	NA	TGTGCCAGCAGCGGGGGGACTCTTCTTTTCAATGAGCAGTTCTTC	CASSGGTLLFNEQFF